This note documents a single T cell receptor (beta chain) sequence. The sample originates from a study of blood T cell repertoires in COVID-19. Repertoires were generated with immunoSEQ multiplex PCR, while TCRdb's copy carries only in-frame clones and drops some. The sample holds roughly 65,000 clones, over 85% seen once. The CDR3 length is 15 residues. With V trimmed by 6 bases and J by 1 base, 7 bases remained unmatched. Germline V CDR1 and CDR2: SQVTM, ANQGSEA. This clonotype was obtained from a man between 60 and 75 years old with acute or convalescent COVID-19. The chain uses TRBV29-1 and TRBJ1-5, with 9 bases matching TRBD1. Sequencing was carried out using peripheral blood. The chain's CDR3 is CSVGMGTGSNQPQHF. The CDR3 DNA reads as TGCAGCGTCGGTATGGGGACAGGGAGCAATCAGCCCCAGCATTTT.